Included here is one TCR beta chain sequence, with context. Its antigen is still unknown. Using its own MiXCR run on the 5' RACE reads, TCRdb lists one record per CDR3 protein. The profile shows fewer than 700,000 distinct CDR3 sequences, roughly 21% of them singletons. The sample belongs to a study of T-cell memory formation after mild COVID-19. Germline values: CDR1 LGHDT, CDR2 YNNKEL (reference sequence). The CDR3 is 13 amino acids. Trimming cost V 1 base and J 4 bases, with 7 bases left between them. Findings of the study overall: Contracting CD4+ clones sat mainly in CM and EM; CD8+ in EMRA. The finding that pre-infection memory included some responding clones suggested that cross-reactive memory joined.

V usage is TRBV3-1 and J usage is TRBJ1-2, with D hard to call. This TCR derives from an adult woman who had mild COVID-19 (a few samples of this study predate the infection). Cell type and time point are not known. Sequencing input: PBMCs or a T cell subset sorted from them (not recorded which). This chain's CDR3 is CASSQGSTYGYTF. The CDR3, as DNA: TGTGCCAGCAGCCAAGGGTCCACCTATGGCTACACCTTC.